The clone carrying this T cell receptor beta chain occurred a few times. The data are from a study of blood T cells in healthy people across ages. Germline V CDR1 and CDR2: DFQATT, SNEGSKA (reference sequence). The CDR3 spans 15 residues. Trimming removed 6 bases at V and 3 bases at J, with 15 bases between. The second PCR ran roughly 7 to 12 cycles with a sample-barcoded 5' primer and J-beta primers. No fewer than 2.5 million CDR3-containing paired-end reads came from each sample. TCRdb reanalysed the 5' RACE reads using MiXCR and keeps one entry per CDR3 protein. The sample includes around 580,000 distinct CDR3 sequences, 40% to 55% of them seen just once.

The specimen sequenced was blood. This rearrangement joins TRBV20-1 to TRBJ2-6; D is perhaps TRBD1 (5 bases). This receptor was taken from a man at least 80 years old in good health. CDR3 nucleotides: TGCAGTGCCAACGCCGACAGTATTGGGGCCAACGTCCTGACTTTC. This gives the protein CSANADSIGANVLTF.